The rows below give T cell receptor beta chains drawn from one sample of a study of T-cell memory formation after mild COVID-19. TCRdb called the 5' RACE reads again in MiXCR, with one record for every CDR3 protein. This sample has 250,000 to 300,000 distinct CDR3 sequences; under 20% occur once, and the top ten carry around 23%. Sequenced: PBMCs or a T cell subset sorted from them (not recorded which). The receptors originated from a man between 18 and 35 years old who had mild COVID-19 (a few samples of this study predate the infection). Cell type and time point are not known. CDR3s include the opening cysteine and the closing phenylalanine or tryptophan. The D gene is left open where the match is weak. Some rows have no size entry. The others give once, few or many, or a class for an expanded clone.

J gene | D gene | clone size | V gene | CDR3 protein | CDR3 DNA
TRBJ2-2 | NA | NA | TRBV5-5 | CASSARDTYANTGELFF | TGTGCCAGCAGCGCCCGGGACACCTACGCGAACACCGGGGAGCTGTTTTTT
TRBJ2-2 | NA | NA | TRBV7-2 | CASSAVRTGELFF | TGTGCCAGCAGCGCCGTCAGGACCGGGGAGCTGTTTTTT
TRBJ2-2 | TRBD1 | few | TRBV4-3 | CASSQTPSDRAPSGELFF | TGCGCCAGCAGCCAAACCCCTTCGGACAGGGCCCCCTCCGGGGAGCTGTTTTTT
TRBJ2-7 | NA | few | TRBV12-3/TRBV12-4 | CASGQGTYEQYF | TGTGCCAGCGGGCAGGGGACCTACGAGCAGTACTTC
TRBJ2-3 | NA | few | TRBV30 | CAWSGVPSGGTDTQYF | TGTGCCTGGAGTGGTGTACCCTCTGGGGGCACAGATACGCAGTATTTT
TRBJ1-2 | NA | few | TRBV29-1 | CSAGEPGYGYTF | TGCAGCGCGGGAGAGCCGGGGTATGGCTACACCTTC
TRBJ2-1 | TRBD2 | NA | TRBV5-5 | CASSSPGLAGGPHNEQFF | TGTGCCAGCAGCTCCCCGGGACTAGCGGGGGGGCCTCATAATGAGCAGTTCTTC
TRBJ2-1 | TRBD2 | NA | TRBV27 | CASRNSGGGIYNEQFF | TGTGCCAGCAGGAATAGTGGCGGGGGTATCTACAATGAGCAGTTCTTC
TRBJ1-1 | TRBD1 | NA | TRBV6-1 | CASSAWDRGIEAFF | TGTGCCAGCAGTGCGTGGGACAGGGGTATTGAAGCTTTCTTT
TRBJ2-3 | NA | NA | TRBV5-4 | CASSLQPGDTQYF | TGTGCCAGCAGCTTGCAGCCGGGGGATACGCAGTATTTT
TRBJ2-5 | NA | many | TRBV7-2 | CASSLAGGYQETQYF | TGTGCCAGCAGCTTAGCTGGGGGGTACCAAGAGACCCAGTACTTC
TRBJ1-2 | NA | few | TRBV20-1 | CSARDRANYGYTF | TGCAGTGCTAGAGATCGGGCTAACTATGGCTACACCTTC
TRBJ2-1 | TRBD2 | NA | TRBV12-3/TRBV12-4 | CASSLGTSNGEQFF | TGTGCCAGCAGTTTAGGGACTAGTAATGGTGAGCAGTTCTTC
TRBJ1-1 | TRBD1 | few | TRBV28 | CASSTGGAENTEAFF | TGTGCCAGCAGCACAGGGGGCGCCGAGAACACTGAAGCTTTCTTT
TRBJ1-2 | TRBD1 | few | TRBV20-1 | CSAREDREEGYTF | TGCAGTGCTAGAGAAGACAGGGAGGAAGGCTACACCTTC
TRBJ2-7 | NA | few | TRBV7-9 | CASSLEGVHEQYF | TGTGCCAGCAGCTTAGAGGGGGTCCACGAGCAGTACTTC
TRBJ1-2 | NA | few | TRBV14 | CASSQAHNSPYGYTF | TGTGCCAGCAGCCAAGCGCACAATAGTCCCTATGGCTACACCTTC
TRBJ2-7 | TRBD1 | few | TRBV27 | CASSRPGTGSYEQYF | TGTGCCAGCAGTCGCCCCGGGACAGGGTCCTACGAGCAGTACTTC
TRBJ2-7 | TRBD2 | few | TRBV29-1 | CSVEDGGEQYF | TGCAGCGTTGAGGACGGGGGGGAGCAGTACTTC
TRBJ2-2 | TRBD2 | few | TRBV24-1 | CATSDPGGAGELFF | TGTGCCACCAGTGATCCCGGGGGGGCCGGGGAGCTGTTTTTT
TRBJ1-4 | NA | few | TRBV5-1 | CASSARWDKEKLFF | TGCGCCAGCAGCGCCCGGTGGGACAAGGAAAAACTGTTTTTT
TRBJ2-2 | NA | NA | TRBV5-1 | CASSLMGTGELFF | TGCGCCAGCAGCTTGATGGGAACCGGGGAGCTGTTTTTT
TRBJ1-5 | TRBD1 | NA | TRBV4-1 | CASSQDPSGTGTLSHPQHF | TGCGCCAGCAGCCAAGATCCGTCGGGGACAGGGACACTTAGTCACCCCCAGCATTTT
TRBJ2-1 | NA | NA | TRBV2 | CASSPIAEQFF | TGTGCCAGCAGTCCGATCGCGGAGCAGTTCTTC
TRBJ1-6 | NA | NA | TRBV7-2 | CASSRRGGDNSPLHF | TGTGCCAGCAGCCGGAGGGGGGGGGATAATTCACCCCTCCACTTT
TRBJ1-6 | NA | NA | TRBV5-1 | CASSLGYNSPLHF | TGCGCCAGCAGCTTGGGTTATAATTCACCCCTCCACTTT
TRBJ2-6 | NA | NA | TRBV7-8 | CATVGGRTLSGANVLTF | TGTGCCACAGTGGGGGGGCGGACCCTCTCTGGGGCCAACGTCCTGACTTTC
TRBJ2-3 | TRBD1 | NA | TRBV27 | CASSSPTGELADTQYF | TGTGCCAGCAGTTCCCCTACAGGGGAGTTGGCAGATACGCAGTATTTT
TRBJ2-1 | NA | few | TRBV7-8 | CASSLARGDEQFF | TGTGCCAGCAGCTTAGCCAGGGGGGATGAGCAGTTCTTC
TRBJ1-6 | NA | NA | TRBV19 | CASSWEFDSPLHF | TGTGCCAGTAGTTGGGAGTTTGATTCACCCCTCCACTTT
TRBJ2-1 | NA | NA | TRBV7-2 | CASRARLYNEQFF | TGTGCCAGCAGGGCTAGGCTATACAATGAGCAGTTCTTC
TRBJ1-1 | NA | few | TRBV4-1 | CASSQPDRRLNTEAFF | TGCGCCAGCAGCCAACCCGACAGGAGACTGAACACTGAAGCTTTCTTT
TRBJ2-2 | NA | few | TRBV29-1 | CSGWGGQETGELFF | TGCAGCGGATGGGGGGGCCAGGAAACTGGGGAGCTGTTTTTT
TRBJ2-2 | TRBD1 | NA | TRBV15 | CATSSGQAATGELFF | TGTGCCACCAGCAGCGGACAGGCGGCCACCGGGGAGCTGTTTTTT
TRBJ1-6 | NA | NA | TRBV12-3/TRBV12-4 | CASRPTRSPGLHF | TGTGCCAGCCGCCCCACGAGGTCCCCCGGTCTCCACTTT
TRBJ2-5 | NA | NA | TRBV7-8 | CASSTSRWQETQYF | TGTGCCAGCAGCACATCTAGGTGGCAAGAGACCCAGTACTTC
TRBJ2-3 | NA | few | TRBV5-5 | CASSPNTRRADTQYF | TGTGCCAGCAGCCCGAATACCCGGAGGGCAGATACGCAGTATTTT
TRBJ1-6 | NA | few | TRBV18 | CASSLTRDYSPLHF | TGTGCCAGCTCACTTACCCGGGACTATTCACCCCTCCACTTT
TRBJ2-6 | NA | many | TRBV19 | CASTISGANVLTF | TGTGCCAGTACCATCTCTGGGGCCAACGTCCTGACTTTC
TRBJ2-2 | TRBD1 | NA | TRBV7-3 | CASSPGTGGGELFF | TGTGCCAGCAGCCCCGGGACAGGGGGAGGGGAGCTGTTTTTT
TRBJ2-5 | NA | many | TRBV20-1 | CSARGDRRETQYF | TGCAGTGCTAGGGGAGATAGACGAGAGACCCAGTACTTC
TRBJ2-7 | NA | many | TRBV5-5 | CASSLTVSYEQYF | TGTGCCAGCAGCTTAACAGTCTCCTACGAGCAGTACTTC
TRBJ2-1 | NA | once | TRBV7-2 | CASSLAGVAQFF | TGTGCCAGCAGCTTAGCTGGGGTTGCGCAGTTCTTC
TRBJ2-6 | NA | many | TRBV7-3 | CASSLTGPGANVLTF | TGTGCCAGCAGCTTAACAGGGCCCGGGGCCAACGTCCTGACTTTC
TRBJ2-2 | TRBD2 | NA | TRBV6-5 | CATGGSPGELFF | TGTGCCACGGGGGGGAGCCCCGGGGAGCTGTTTTTT
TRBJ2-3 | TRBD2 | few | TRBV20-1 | CSAQKSGAWSDTQYF | TGCAGTGCCCAAAAAAGCGGGGCATGGTCAGATACGCAGTATTTT
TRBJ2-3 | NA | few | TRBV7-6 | CASSPGLDASTDTQYF | TGTGCCAGCAGCCCCGGACTGGATGCTAGCACAGATACGCAGTATTTT
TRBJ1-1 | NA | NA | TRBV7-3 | CASSLDPASTEAFF | TGTGCCAGCAGCTTAGACCCCGCCAGCACTGAAGCTTTCTTT
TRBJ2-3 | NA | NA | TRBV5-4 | CASSFRAGSTDTQYF | TGTGCCAGCAGCTTCCGGGCGGGGAGCACAGATACGCAGTATTTT
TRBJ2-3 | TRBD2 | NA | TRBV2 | CASSSTSGVTDTQYF | TGTGCCAGCAGTTCCACTAGCGGGGTAACCGATACGCAGTATTTT